These 9 T cell receptor beta chains share one sample of origin, sequenced in a study of T-cell memory formation after mild COVID-19 (dated by TCRdb to about 2021). To prepare the library, 5' RACE was applied. Reads for this sample came from an Illumina NovaSeq 6000. TCRdb handled the public reads itself, with Q25 trimming in fastp and clone calling in MiXCR, and kept productive beta chains. Rows merge per CDR3 protein into single entries with the most common DNA and genes. In all, the sample holds 150,000 to 200,000 distinct CDR3 sequences, and over 20% of those were seen once. Together, the top ten hold about 21% of the sample. What was sequenced was PBMCs or a T cell subset sorted from them (not recorded which). These receptors were taken from an adult woman who had mild COVID-19 (a few samples of this study predate the infection). The sample titles of this study are shuffled in the database, so cell type and time point are left out; the donor was told from shared clones.

V and J are TRBV6-6 and TRBJ2-2; D may be TRBD1 (5 bases). The CDR3 covers 17 residues. The germline V and J ends were trimmed by 8 bases and 0 bases, with 19 bases remaining between them. Germline V gene data show CDR1 as MNHNY and CDR2 as SVGAGI (reference sequence). The CDR3 DNA sequence: TGTGCCAGCCGGCCGGTGGTTAGGGGTTCGAACACCGGGGAGCTGTTTTTT. The encoded protein is CASRPVVRGSNTGELFF.

This rearrangement joins TRBV29-1 to TRBJ1-2; no clear D gene. CDR3 length: 13 amino acids. The V gene lost 7 bases and the J gene lost 2 bases, with 14 bases spanning the gap. Germline CDR1 and CDR2: SQVTM and ANQGSEA. DNA for the CDR3: TGCAGCGCTCCGGAGTCGGGAAACTATGGCTACACCTTC. Protein sequence: CSAPESGNYGYTF.

The V gene is TRBV29-1, the J gene TRBJ1-2; D not resolved. This CDR3 has 12 amino acids. CDR1 and CDR2 (germline): SQVTM, ANQGSEA. With 5 bases removed from V and 7 bases from J, the gap between germline ends came to 14 bases. CDR3 region: CSVRPVDGGYTF. CDR3 bases: TGCAGCGTTCGCCCGGTGGATGGTGGCTACACCTTC.

CDR3 loop: CAWGQVSYEQYF. The CDR3 DNA follows: TGTGCCTGGGGACAGGTCTCCTACGAGCAGTACTTC. This chain connects TRBV30 to TRBJ2-7; 7 nucleotides match TRBD1. The CDR3 loop spans 12 amino acids. V trimming: 5 bases; J trimming: 0 bases; junction bases outside the gene matches: 1. Per germline, CDR1 GTSNPN and CDR2 SVGIG (reference sequence).

The V call is TRBV19, the J call TRBJ1-4; TRBD1 matches 11 bases. Unmatched junction bases numbered 16, after V lost 8 bases and J lost 8 bases. Germline V gene data show CDR1 as LNHDA and CDR2 as SQIVND (reference sequence). The CDR3 length is 17 residues. The DNA for the CDR3 is TGTGCCAGTGGGAGCCGGGACAGGGGGAAAGGTGTGGAAAAACTGTTTTTT. Translation gives CASGSRDRGKGVEKLFF.

The V call is TRBV15, the J call TRBJ1-6; D perhaps matches TRBD1 (6 bases). The germline CDR1 and CDR2 sequences are LNHNV and YYDKDF (reference sequence). Trimming shortened V by 2 bases and J by 3 bases, and 11 bases separated the two germline ends. CDR3 length: 16 amino acids. CDR3 nucleotide sequence: TGTGCCACCAGCAGAAGCGGACAGCTCTATAATTCACCCCTCCACTTT. Its translation is CATSRSGQLYNSPLHF.

The genes are TRBV2 and TRBJ2-2; 8 bases map to TRBD1. Germline CDR1 reads SNHLY; CDR2 reads FYNNEI. V shed 4 bases and J 3 bases; nucleotides not matched to a gene: 4. CDR3 length equals 15 residues. CDR3 in DNA: TGTGCCAGCAGTGCCGACAGGGGTTACACCGGGGAGCTGTTTTTT. This codes for CASSADRGYTGELFF.

This clonotype occurred a few times. The V and J genes are TRBV7-9 and TRBJ1-5, with no clear D. The CDR3 is 12 residues long. Germline assignment: CDR1 SEHNR and CDR2 FQNEAQ (reference sequence). V lost 4 bases and J lost 9, with 10 bases in between. As DNA, the CDR3 is TGTGCCAGCAGCTCTTCGGATGCGCCCCAGCATTTT. Amino acid sequence: CASSSSDAPQHF.

This clonotype was observed a handful of times. The V call is TRBV6-5, the J call TRBJ2-3; TRBD2 aligns across 10 bases. The length of the CDR3 is 14 residues. CDR1 and CDR2 from the germline V gene are MNHEY and SVGAGI. The trim removed 5 bases at V and 4 bases at J, leaving 3 bases unmatched. In DNA, the CDR3 is TGTGCCAGCAGTCCGGGACTAGCGCCAGATACGCAGTATTTT. Encoded protein: CASSPGLAPDTQYF.